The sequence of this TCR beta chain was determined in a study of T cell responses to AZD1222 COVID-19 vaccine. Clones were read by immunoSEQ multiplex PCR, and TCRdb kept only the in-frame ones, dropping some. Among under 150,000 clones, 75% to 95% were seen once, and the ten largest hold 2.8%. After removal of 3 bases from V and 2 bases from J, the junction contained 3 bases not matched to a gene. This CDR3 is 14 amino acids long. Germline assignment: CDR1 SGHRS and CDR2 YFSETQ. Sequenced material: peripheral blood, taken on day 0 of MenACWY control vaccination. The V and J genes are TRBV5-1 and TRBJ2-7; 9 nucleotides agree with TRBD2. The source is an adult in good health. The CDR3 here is CASSWGGGAYEQYF. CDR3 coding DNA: TGCGCCAGCAGCTGGGGCGGGGGGGCCTACGAGCAGTACTTC.